Presented here are 26 T cell receptor beta chains from one specimen sequenced in a study of blood T cell repertoires in COVID-19 (dated by TCRdb to about 2020). The method behind the library was the immunoSEQ multiplex PCR assay. This is the immuneACCESS table as TCRdb keeps it, with only in-frame sequences that have V and J called. A part of the clones is gone; compared with another copy, unresolved V genes explain less than half, and the rest is unexplained. The sample data list just over 250,000 clones, and around 87% of these were observed just once. Less than 3% of the sample comes from the top ten. The specimen was peripheral blood. The source of these receptors is a woman between 50 and 59 years old with acute or convalescent COVID-19.

The chain employs TRBV28 and TRBJ2-7; TRBD2 agrees at 16 bases. Unmatched junction bases numbered 6, after V lost 4 bases and J lost 3 bases. Germline CDR1 is MDHEN and CDR2 is SYDVKM. CDR3 length: 17 amino acids. DNA for the CDR3: TGTGCCAGCAGTTGGGGACTAGCGGGAGGGGGGTTCTACGAGCAGTACTTC. Amino acid sequence: CASSWGLAGGGFYEQYF.

The chain employs TRBV18 and TRBJ2-1; 7 nucleotides line up with TRBD2. Germline CDR1 reads KGHSH; CDR2 reads LQKENI. Trimming took 4 bases from V and 0 from J; bases not matched to a gene: 3. The CDR3 is 15 residues long. CDR3 DNA sequence: TGTGCCAGCTCACGGCGGGAGAGCTCCTACAATGAGCAGTTCTTC. This gives the protein CASSRRESSYNEQFF.

The chain is built from TRBV18 and TRBJ1-3; D not certain. Germline values: CDR1 KGHSH, CDR2 LQKENI. The CDR3 spans 15 residues. The germline V and J ends were trimmed by 2 bases and 0 bases, with 8 bases remaining between them. Here the CDR3 reads CASSPAEGSGNTIYF. Written as DNA, the CDR3 is TGTGCCAGCTCACCAGCGGAGGGCTCTGGAAACACCATATATTTT.

The chain uses TRBV7-6 and TRBJ1-1; TRBD1 agrees at 9 bases. V shed 5 bases, J shed 6 bases, and the junction held 4 bases outside the gene matches. The CDR3 runs 13 residues. Germline V gene sequence: CDR1 SGHVS, CDR2 FNYEAQ. The CDR3 region has the DNA TGTGCCAGCAGCGCACACAGGGGGCCTGAAGCTTTCTTT. This codes for CASSAHRGPEAFF.

This chain joins TRBV5-1 and TRBJ2-7; D uncertain. The CDR3 spans 14 residues. CDR1 SGHRS and CDR2 YFSETQ come from the germline V gene. Trimming shortened V by 0 bases and J by 2 bases, and 9 bases separated the two germline ends. The CDR3 loop is CASSLAGLPYEQYF. CDR3 sequence (DNA): TGCGCCAGCAGCTTGGCCGGGTTGCCCTACGAGCAGTACTTC.

The rearrangement uses TRBV5-1 and TRBJ2-7; TRBD1 matches at 11 bases. This CDR3 region has 15 residues. J gave up 4 bases and V 2 bases, and 5 bases lay outside the gene matches. In germline, CDR1 is SGHRS, CDR2 YFSETQ. Here the CDR3 DNA reads TGCGCCAGCAGCTTCGGGACAGGGGGAAGTTACGAGCAGTACTTC. This codes for CASSFGTGGSYEQYF.

V usage is TRBV16 and J usage is TRBJ1-1, with D perhaps TRBD1 (6 bases). This CDR3 is 14 amino acids long. V was shortened by 3 bases and J by 4 bases, with 12 bases between the two germline ends. Germline CDR1 KGHSY, CDR2 FQNENV. In DNA, the CDR3 is TGTGCCAGCAGCCAGGAAACAGGGCTCACTGAAGCTTTCTTT. Residues: CASSQETGLTEAFF.

This chain connects TRBV27 to TRBJ1-5, with D perhaps matching TRBD1 (6 bases). CDR1 is MNHEY, CDR2 SMNVEV, per germline (reference sequence). With 6 bases removed from V and 5 bases from J, the gap between germline ends came to 20 bases. This CDR3 region has 16 residues. The CDR3: CASSLDRTRGYQPQHF. The DNA of the CDR3 is TGTGCCAGCAGCTTAGATCGGACCAGGGGTTATCAGCCCCAGCATTTT.

This clone is a singleton in its sample. The gene calls are TRBV7-9 and TRBJ2-1, with D perhaps TRBD2 (6 bases). Trimming stripped 0 bases from V and 1 base from J, with 13 bases between. The CDR3 loop spans 17 amino acids. Germline assignment: CDR1 SEHNR and CDR2 FQNEAQ (reference sequence). CDR3 sequence: CASSLAYRGRSYNEQFF. The CDR3 DNA follows: TGTGCCAGCAGCTTAGCGTATCGGGGGAGGTCCTACAATGAGCAGTTCTTC.

This chain uses TRBV19 with TRBJ2-1, with 7 bases matching TRBD2. Germline trimming cut 6 bases from V and 6 bases from J; bases unmatched to any gene: 8. The CDR3 consists of 14 residues. Germline CDR1 LNHDA, CDR2 SQIVND (reference sequence). CDR3: CASRGTISLNEQFF. CDR3 sequence (DNA): TGTGCCAGTAGGGGGACTATCTCTCTCAATGAGCAGTTCTTC.

The chain uses TRBV19 and TRBJ1-5, with D possibly being TRBD1 (5 bases). Between the trimmed V and J ends, which lost 7 bases and 3 bases, there was a span of 10 bases. The CDR3 loop spans 13 amino acids. Germline V lookup: CDR1 LNHDA, CDR2 SQIVND (reference sequence). CDR3 DNA sequence: TGTGCCAGTAAAGACAGCTTCAATCAGCCCCAGCATTTT. Translating gives CASKDSFNQPQHF.

The genes are TRBV5-1 and TRBJ2-5; 7 bases are a match to TRBD2. Germline V gene sequence: CDR1 SGHRS, CDR2 YFSETQ. V lost 3 bases, J lost 3 bases, and 8 bases stayed unmatched. The CDR3 consists of 15 residues. CDR3 region: CASSSGRTREETQYF. Written as DNA, the CDR3 is TGCGCCAGCAGCTCAGGACGGACTAGGGAAGAGACCCAGTACTTC.

J is TRBJ1-4 and V is TRBV28; 9 nucleotides match TRBD1. V gave up 5 bases and J gave up 4 bases; unmatched junction bases: 2. The CDR3 spans 14 residues. Germline CDR1 reads MDHEN; CDR2 reads SYDVKM. CDR3 coding DNA: TGTGCCAGCAGTGGACAGGGGATTAATGAAAAACTGTTTTTT. Translation: CASSGQGINEKLFF.

V usage is TRBV5-1 and J usage is TRBJ2-3, with 8 nucleotides matching TRBD1. The CDR3 is made up of 15 amino acids. Germline V gene data show CDR1 as SGHRS and CDR2 as YFSETQ. Trimming took 3 bases from V and 0 from J; bases not matched to a gene: 3. The CDR3 reads CASSYQGASTDTQYF. CDR3 sequence (DNA): TGCGCCAGCAGCTACCAGGGGGCTAGCACAGATACGCAGTATTTT.

The V gene is TRBV6-5, the J gene TRBJ2-1; the match to TRBD2 covers 14 bases. Unmatched junction bases numbered 4, after V lost 4 bases and J lost 8 bases. CDR3 length: 15 residues. Germline loops: CDR1 MNHEY, CDR2 SVGAGI. CDR3 sequence reads: CASSSGLAGGHEQFF. CDR3 in DNA: TGTGCCAGCAGTTCAGGACTAGCGGGAGGCCATGAGCAGTTCTTC.

The chain recombines TRBV19 with TRBJ1-3; 8 bases map to TRBD1. CDR3 length: 14 amino acids. Germline CDR1 LNHDA, CDR2 SQIVND (reference sequence). The V and J ends lost 6 bases and 4 bases, in that order; junction bases with no gene match: 5. In DNA form, the CDR3 reads TGTGCCAGTAGGCTGACAGGGGCGGGAAACACCATATATTTT. Its protein product is CASRLTGAGNTIYF.

J is TRBJ2-5 and V is TRBV7-9; TRBD1 is a possible D gene (5 bases). Trimming took off 5 bases at V and 4 bases at J, with 17 bases between the two ends. The CDR3 runs 15 residues. Germline CDR1 SEHNR, CDR2 FQNEAQ (reference sequence). CDR3 coding DNA: TGTGCCAGCAGCGTCACTCGGACAATCTCAGAGACCCAGTACTTC. Amino acids: CASSVTRTISETQYF.

This chain links TRBV29-1 with TRBJ2-7; 9 bases match TRBD2. This CDR3 spans 15 amino acids. Per germline, CDR1 SQVTM and CDR2 ANQGSEA. The V and J ends lost 4 bases and 4 bases, in that order; junction bases with no gene match: 11. CDR3 in DNA: TGCAGCGTTGGACTAGCGGACATAACTCGGTACGAGCAGTACTTC. Amino acid sequence: CSVGLADITRYEQYF.

The V call is TRBV28, the J call TRBJ1-5, with TRBD1 matching over 8 bases. The V gene end was trimmed by 5 bases and the J gene end by 0 bases; junction bases not matched to a gene: 9. The germline gives CDR1 MDHEN, CDR2 SYDVKM. The CDR3 has 17 residues. CDR3 sequence: CASSPNPGQASNQPQHF. Here the CDR3 DNA reads TGTGCCAGCAGTCCAAACCCGGGACAGGCTAGCAATCAGCCCCAGCATTTT. The whole variable domain, remainder taken from reference TRBV28 and TRBJ1-5, is DVKVTQSSRYLVKRTGEKVFLECVQDMDHENMFWYRQDPGLGLRLIYFSYDVKMKEKGDIPEGYSVSREKKERFSLILESASTNQTSMYLCASSPNPGQASNQPQHFGDGTRLSIL.

The rearrangement joins TRBV28 to TRBJ2-7; no clear D. The CDR3 covers 14 residues. The germline V and J ends were trimmed by 3 bases and 6 bases, with 15 bases remaining between them. In germline, CDR1 is MDHEN, CDR2 SYDVKM. In nucleotides, the CDR3 is TGTGCCAGCAGTTTTGGTCCCCAGCCGGGCGAGCAGTACTTC. Amino acids: CASSFGPQPGEQYF.

The V and J genes are TRBV28 and TRBJ1-2; TRBD1 is a possible D gene (6 bases). V was cut by 6 bases and J by 5 bases, with 16 bases left in between. Germline CDR1 MDHEN, CDR2 SYDVKM. The CDR3 is 14 residues long. In DNA form, the CDR3 reads TGTGCCAGCAGCTCTCCCGGACAGTTGTATGGCTACACCTTC. Its protein is CASSSPGQLYGYTF.

J is TRBJ1-2 and V is TRBV19; TRBD1 matches at 11 bases. Trimming cost V 7 bases and J 7 bases; bases outside gene matches: 11. CDR1 and CDR2 (germline): LNHDA, SQIVND (reference sequence). This CDR3 is built from 15 residues. The chain's CDR3 is CASTQGQGDPSGYTF. The CDR3 region has the DNA TGTGCCAGTACCCAGGGACAGGGGGACCCCAGTGGCTACACCTTC. The full variable domain, with the rest looked up from reference TRBV19 and TRBJ1-2, is DGGITQSPKYLFRKEGQNVTLSCEQNLNHDAMYWYRQDPGQGLRLIYYSQIVNDFQKGDIAEGYSVSREKKESFPLTVTSAQKNPTAFYLCASTQGQGDPSGYTFGSGTRLTVV.

V and J are TRBV28 and TRBJ2-6; no firm D call. The CDR3 consists of 14 residues. V lost 5 bases and J 4 bases, leaving 9 bases between the germline ends. CDR1 MDHEN and CDR2 SYDVKM come from the germline V gene. The CDR3 region has the DNA TGTGCCAGCAGTGCCCCGACAGGGGCCAACGTCCTGACTTTC. Protein product: CASSAPTGANVLTF.

The J gene is TRBJ2-4, the V gene TRBV24-1; D possibly corresponds to TRBD2 (5 bases). Germline CDR1 is KGHDR and CDR2 is SFDVKD. The CDR3 loop spans 15 amino acids. With 9 bases removed from V and 0 bases from J, the gap between germline ends came to 14 bases. As DNA, the CDR3 is TGTGCCACCTGGTTGGGAGTCCTAGCCAAAAACATTCAGTACTTC. As protein: CATWLGVLAKNIQYF.

A single count supports this clone. Other DNA sequences in the sample encode the same CDR3. The rearrangement joins TRBV7-2 to TRBJ2-3; D not certain. Trimming took off 5 bases at V and 0 bases at J, with 3 bases between the two ends. CDR1 and CDR2 (germline): SGHTA, FQGNSA. This CDR3 has 12 residues. CDR3 in DNA: TGTGCCAGCAGCCCTAGCACAGATACGCAGTATTTT. Protein: CASSPSTDTQYF.

The V call is TRBV5-1, the J call TRBJ1-3; D is possibly TRBD1 (6 bases). The V end was cut by 0 bases, the J end by 12 bases, with 16 bases between. Germline lookup yields CDR1 SGHRS and CDR2 YFSETQ. This CDR3 has 14 amino acids. CDR3 sequence (DNA): TGCGCCAGCAGCTTGGATGTCGGCGGGGGGCTCATATATTTT. It codes for CASSLDVGGGLIYF.